Listed below are T cell receptor beta chains from one sample, sequenced in a study of T cells in Graves' hyperthyroidism and ophthalmopathy. MiXCR was run by TCRdb on the multiplex PCR reads, yielding one entry per CDR3 protein. The profile shows about 710,000 distinct CDR3 sequences, about a sixth of them singletons. The specimen was blood. All receptors derive from a young man with Graves' hyperthyroidism. Both conserved end residues are part of each CDR3. A D gene is named only where the DNA matches it firmly. Size is stated for part of the rows, as once, few or many counts, or as a class when the clone is expanded.

TRBJ2-7 - TRBV28 TRBD2 TGTGCCAGCAGTTTGGGGACTAGCGGGAGGGCCGGTGAGCAGTACTTC CASSLGTSGRAGEQYF
TRBJ2-7 few TRBV11-3 - TGTGCCAGCAGCTTAGAAGAGGCGGCCTACGAGCAGTACTTC CASSLEEAAYEQYF
TRBJ1-4 few TRBV7-9 TRBD1 TGTGCCAGCAGCCTAGACAGGGGAACTAATGAAAAACTGTTTTTT CASSLDRGTNEKLFF
TRBJ2-1 many TRBV6-1 - TGTGCCAGCAGATCCCTAGAGGGAGCCCTCTACAATGAGCAGTTCTTC CASRSLEGALYNEQFF
TRBJ2-1 - TRBV3-1 - TGTGCCAGCAGGCGGAAGGGTTACAATGAGCAGTTCTTC CASRRKGYNEQFF
TRBJ1-6 many TRBV5-1 - TGCGCCAGCAGCTTGAACAGGGTGGATTCACCCCTCCACTTT CASSLNRVDSPLHF
TRBJ2-2 - TRBV12-3/TRBV12-4 - TGTGCCAGCAGTAAAATCAGGGGGGAGCTGTTTTTT CASSKIRGELFF
TRBJ2-1 - TRBV19 TRBD2 TGTGCCAGTAGTATAGTCGTTAGCGGGAATTGGTACAATGAGCAGTTCTTC CASSIVVSGNWYNEQFF
TRBJ1-1 few TRBV6-2/TRBV6-3 - TGTGCCAGCGTGGAAGTCGACACTTTGCCCGTGAACACTGAAGCTTTCTTT CASVEVDTLPVNTEAFF
TRBJ2-7 many TRBV2 TRBD1 TGTGCCAGCATCCGACAGGGGGTTAGCTACGAGCAGTACTTC CASIRQGVSYEQYF
TRBJ2-5 many TRBV7-2 TRBD1 TGTGCCAGCAGTAGGGGGCCAGTGGAGACCCAGTACTTC CASSRGPVETQYF
TRBJ2-5 few TRBV12-3/TRBV12-4 - TGTGCCAGCCAGATTGCAGAGACCCAGTACTTC CASQIAETQYF
TRBJ2-7 few TRBV7-9 TRBD1 TGTGCCAGCAGCACCCGACAGGGCAGCTCCTACGAGCAGTACTTC CASSTRQGSSYEQYF
TRBJ2-3 many TRBV30 - TGTGCCTGGAGTGCGGTAAGGGCCACAGATACGCAGTATTTT CAWSAVRATDTQYF
TRBJ2-3 - TRBV30 - TGTGCCTGGAGTCTACTAGCTGATACGCAGTATTTT CAWSLLADTQYF
TRBJ1-1 - TRBV6-9 TRBD1 TGTGCCAGCAGTTCTCCGGGACAGCCGAACACTGAAGCTTTCTTT CASSSPGQPNTEAFF
TRBJ1-2 many TRBV27 - TGTGCCAGCAGTTTGTCTCCAGGCTACTATGGCTACACCTTC CASSLSPGYYGYTF
TRBJ2-1 few TRBV19 TRBD1 TGTGCCAGTAGTATAGGGACAGGGGGTCCTGAGCAGTTCTTC CASSIGTGGPEQFF
TRBJ2-7 many TRBV20-1 TRBD1 TGCAGTGCTAGGGGCGGACAGGGGATCCACGAGCAGTACTTC CSARGGQGIHEQYF
TRBJ1-1 many TRBV6-1 - TGTGCCAGCAGGTCGACAGAGAACACTGAAGCTTTCTTT CASRSTENTEAFF
TRBJ2-2 - TRBV3-1 - TGTGCCAGCAGTCCCTGGCGTGATAGCGGGGAGCTGTTTTTT CASSPWRDSGELFF
TRBJ2-1 many TRBV13 - TGTGCCAGCAGCTTGCTAGCGAGGGATTTCAATGAGCAGTTCTTC CASSLLARDFNEQFF
TRBJ2-2 - TRBV20-1 TRBD2 TGCAGTGCTGGGACTAGTCTTAACACCGGGGAGCTGTTTTTT CSAGTSLNTGELFF
TRBJ1-2 few TRBV7-9 - TGTGCCAGCAGCTTAGAACGTGGCTACACCTTC CASSLERGYTF
TRBJ2-7 - TRBV5-5 - TGTGCCAGCAGCTTTGGGCCGTTGGGGGGAGAGCAGTACTTC CASSFGPLGGEQYF
TRBJ2-3 many TRBV19 - TGTGCCAGTAGTCCATCCCCCGCCGCAGATACGCAGTATTTT CASSPSPAADTQYF
TRBJ2-3 few TRBV7-3 TRBD2 TGTGCCAACGAAGAGCGGGAGACTTGGGGCACAGATACGCAGTATTTT CANEERETWGTDTQYF
TRBJ2-5 few TRBV3-1 TRBD2 TGTGCCAGCAGCCCCAGCGGGGCAATTGAAGAGACCCAGTACTTC CASSPSGAIEETQYF
TRBJ2-3 many TRBV2 TRBD1 TGTGCCAGCAGTGGGGACAGGGGCCCAGATACGCAGTATTTT CASSGDRGPDTQYF
TRBJ2-1 - TRBV7-9 TRBD2 TGTGCCAGCAGCCTGGGACTAGCGTATACGTCCGAGGTCCCCAATGAGCAGTTCTTC CASSLGLAYTSEVPNEQFF